Below are 21 T cell receptor beta chains sequenced from a single sample in a study of blood T cell repertoires in COVID-19. Sequencing was performed with immunoSEQ multiplex PCR; in TCRdb, only in-frame clones are kept and a portion is missing. This table holds some 180,000 clones, around four fifths found once. Sequenced input: peripheral blood. These TCRs come from a woman in her seventies who had recovered from COVID-19.

The genes are TRBV7-9 and TRBJ1-1; D is ambiguous. Deletions cut 3 bases from V and 1 base from J, with 9 bases between. This CDR3 is built from 14 residues. Per germline, CDR1 SEHNR and CDR2 FQNEAQ (reference sequence). CDR3 residues: CASSLFSQNTEAFF. As DNA, the CDR3 is TGTGCCAGCAGCTTGTTTTCCCAGAACACTGAAGCTTTCTTT.

The J gene is TRBJ1-1, the V gene TRBV11-2; no definite D call. V shed 2 bases and J shed 5 bases, with 15 bases lying between them. CDR1 is SGHAT, CDR2 FQNNGV, per germline. The CDR3 totals 15 residues. CDR3 in amino acids: CASSLSGIGETEAFF. In DNA form, the CDR3 reads TGTGCCAGCAGCTTATCGGGGATCGGGGAAACTGAAGCTTTCTTT.

The rearrangement uses TRBV6-6 and TRBJ2-3, with TRBD2 identical over 11 bases. Trimming cost V 5 bases and J 0 bases; bases outside gene matches: 4. The germline V gene encodes CDR1 MNHNY and CDR2 SVGAGI (reference sequence). The CDR3 covers 16 residues. The CDR3 DNA reads TGTGCCAGCAGTCCCCGACTAGCGGGGAGCACAGATACGCAGTATTTT. Its translation: CASSPRLAGSTDTQYF.

This clone was recorded only once. The chain carries TRBV6-5 and TRBJ2-7; TRBD2 might be the D (5 bases). V lost 6 bases and J lost 3, with 12 bases in between. Germline loops: CDR1 MNHEY, CDR2 SVGAGI. The CDR3 sequence is 13 residues long. The CDR3 nucleotides are TGTGCCAGCAGGGGGAGCGGAGACTACGAGCAGTACTTC. Translated, it gives CASRGSGDYEQYF.

The CDR3 protein is CASSPRDSYGYTF. The CDR3 DNA reads as TGTGCCAGCAGCCCCCGGGACAGCTATGGCTACACCTTC. The chain uses TRBV5-4 and TRBJ1-2, with 7 bases aligning to TRBD1. J was trimmed by 4 bases and V by 4 bases; bases with no gene match: 4. The CDR3 sequence is 13 residues long. Germline CDR1 SGHNT, CDR2 YYREEE (reference sequence). The full variable domain, in which reference TRBV5-4 and TRBJ1-2 provide the parts outside the CDR3, is ETGVTQSPTHLIKTRGQQVTLRCSSQSGHNTVSWYQQALGQGPQFIFQYYREEENGRGNFPPRFSGLQFPNYSSELNVNALELDDSALYLCASSPRDSYGYTFGSGTRLTVV.

The chain combines TRBV19 with TRBJ2-1; D might be TRBD1 (6 bases). Trimming cost V 3 bases and J 0 bases, with 15 bases left between them. Per germline, CDR1 LNHDA and CDR2 SQIVND (reference sequence). The CDR3 covers 17 residues. The CDR3 is CASSIQSQGSSYNEQFF. The CDR3 DNA follows: TGTGCCAGTAGTATCCAGTCACAGGGCAGCTCCTACAATGAGCAGTTCTTC.

J is TRBJ2-2 and V is TRBV9; 7 bases fit TRBD1. The germline V gene has CDR1 SGDLS and CDR2 YYNGEE. The V segment lost 0 bases and the J segment 6 bases; nucleotides outside the gene matches: 11. This CDR3 comprises 17 residues. The CDR3 nucleotides read TGTGCCAGCAGCGTAGATGTAGGGGGCGAGGGGTCCGGGGAGCTGTTTTTT. It encodes CASSVDVGGEGSGELFF. The full variable domain, completed using reference TRBV9 and TRBJ2-2, is DSGVTQTPKHLITATGQRVTLRCSPRSGDLSVYWYQQSLDQGLQFLIQYYNGEERAKGNILERFSAQQFPDLHSELNLSSLELGDSALYFCASSVDVGGEGSGELFFGEGSRLTVL.

V usage is TRBV4-1 and J usage is TRBJ1-1, with D unclear. The CDR3 contains 15 residues. V was clipped by 5 bases and J by 0 bases, with 13 bases between them. Per germline, CDR1 MGHRA and CDR2 YSYEKL. The CDR3 reads CASSKGGDMNTEAFF. CDR3 in DNA: TGCGCCAGCAGCAAAGGCGGGGATATGAACACTGAAGCTTTCTTT.

The chain is built from TRBV27 and TRBJ1-5; no clear D. The CDR3 is 12 residues long. Trimming removed 0 bases at V and 9 bases at J, with 6 bases between. CDR1 and CDR2 from the germline V gene are MNHEY and SMNVEV (reference sequence). CDR3 DNA: TGTGCCAGCAGTTTATCGCGGGGGCCCCAGCATTTT. Its translation is CASSLSRGPQHF.

This clone was detected a few times. The gene calls are TRBV5-5 and TRBJ2-3; D is perhaps TRBD1 (5 bases). Germline values: CDR1 SGHKS, CDR2 YYEKEE (reference sequence). CDR3 length: 17 residues. Trimming stripped 4 bases from V and 8 bases from J, with 26 bases between. CDR3 nucleotide sequence: TGTGCCAGCAGCCCAAACCGGACACCGCGACTTTCGGGTACGCAGTATTTT. Translating it yields CASSPNRTPRLSGTQYF.

The rearrangement links TRBV2 to TRBJ1-5; D is perhaps TRBD1 (6 bases). Germline CDR1 and CDR2: SNHLY and FYNNEI. The CDR3 consists of 13 residues. The V end was cut by 4 bases, the J end by 6 bases, with 10 bases between. CDR3: CASSAGVRQPQHF. The CDR3 nucleotides are TGTGCCAGCAGTGCAGGGGTTCGTCAGCCCCAGCATTTT.

This chain connects TRBV6-4 to TRBJ2-7; 7 nucleotides align to TRBD1. The CDR3 extends over 14 amino acids. Unmatched junction bases numbered 5, after V lost 6 bases and J lost 0 bases. CDR1 is MRHNA and CDR2 is SNTAGT in the germline V gene. CDR3 in amino acids: CASSPDRSSYEQYF. The CDR3 region has the DNA TGTGCCAGCAGCCCGGACAGGAGCTCCTACGAGCAGTACTTC.

The rearrangement links TRBV12-3 or TRBV12-4 to TRBJ1-1; no definite D call. The CDR3 consists of 13 residues. The V end lost 7 bases, the J end lost 2 bases, and 11 bases lay between the germline ends. The CDR3 DNA sequence: TGTGCCAGCAACTCGGGAACCAACACTGAAGCTTTCTTT. Translation: CASNSGTNTEAFF.

This chain uses TRBV6-2 or TRBV6-3 with TRBJ2-3; D is undetermined. The CDR3 loop spans 14 amino acids. Deletions cut 2 bases from V and 5 bases from J, with 11 bases between. Germline CDR1 is MNHEY and CDR2 is SVGEGT. The CDR3 DNA sequence: TGTGCCAGCAGTTACCGAGGTCCGCTAGATACGCAGTATTTT. Translated: CASSYRGPLDTQYF.

This rearrangement joins TRBV19 to TRBJ1-4; 9 nucleotides line up with TRBD1. The germline V gene has CDR1 LNHDA and CDR2 SQIVND (reference sequence). V shed 4 bases and J 7 bases; nucleotides not matched to a gene: 7. CDR3 length equals 15 residues. CDR3 loop: CASSTRDREREKLFF. The CDR3 nucleotides are TGTGCCAGTAGTACCCGGGACAGGGAACGTGAAAAACTGTTTTTT. Complete variable domain (other parts from reference TRBV19 and TRBJ1-4): DGGITQSPKYLFRKEGQNVTLSCEQNLNHDAMYWYRQDPGQGLRLIYYSQIVNDFQKGDIAEGYSVSREKKESFPLTVTSAQKNPTAFYLCASSTRDREREKLFFGSGTQLSVL.

This clone was observed a single time. J is TRBJ1-2 and V is TRBV7-2, with a weak D call TRBD1 (6 bases). V was pared by 1 base and J by 4 bases, with 10 bases between. CDR1 and CDR2 (germline): SGHTA, FQGNSA. The CDR3 is made up of 14 amino acids. The CDR3 bases are TGTGCCAGCAGCTTAGACACAGGGACCTATGGCTACACCTTC. This sequence encodes CASSLDTGTYGYTF.

The chain is built from TRBV5-3 and TRBJ1-6, with a possible D match to TRBD1 (5 bases). TRBV5-3 is filed as an ORF, its function uncertain. The CDR3 extends over 20 amino acids. The V gene lost 0 bases and the J gene lost 8 bases, with 27 bases spanning the gap. The CDR3 nucleotides read TGTGCCAGAAGCTTGGCCCGGGCAAAGGACAAGCCGTTTTGGGATTCACCCCTCCACTTT. Translating it yields CARSLARAKDKPFWDSPLHF.

The chain employs TRBV9 and TRBJ2-2; D may be TRBD1 (5 bases). Trimming pared 0 bases from V and 3 bases from J, leaving 12 bases between. The CDR3 contains 16 residues. CDR1 and CDR2 from the germline V gene are SGDLS and YYNGEE. CDR3 in DNA: TGTGCCAGCAGCGTAGGGGGCCACACGTACACCGGGGAGCTGTTTTTT. Translated, it gives CASSVGGHTYTGELFF.

V and J are TRBV29-1 and TRBJ2-1, with 10 bases identical to TRBD1. The CDR3 is made up of 14 amino acids. V shed 4 bases and J 10 bases; nucleotides not matched to a gene: 10. Looked up from germline, CDR1 is SQVTM and CDR2 is ANQGSEA. CDR3 amino acids: CSVVRDRGPGEQFF. The CDR3 coding sequence is TGCAGCGTTGTCCGGGACAGGGGCCCGGGGGAGCAGTTCTTC.

This chain joins TRBV3-1 (or the pseudogene TRBV3-2) and TRBJ1-2; D gene unclear. Germline values: CDR1 LGHDT, CDR2 YNNKEL (reference sequence). Trimming took 3 bases from V and 3 from J, leaving 8 bases between them. The CDR3 is made up of 13 amino acids. The CDR3 loop reads CASSHGGDYGYTF. In DNA form, the CDR3 reads TGTGCCAGCAGCCATGGCGGGGACTATGGCTACACCTTC.

This clone has a single count. The chain employs TRBV6-2 or TRBV6-3 and TRBJ2-5, with 7 bases lining up with TRBD1. The J segment lost 2 bases and the V segment lost 5 bases, leaving 2 bases of the junction unmatched. This CDR3 spans 13 amino acids. Germline V gene sequence: CDR1 MNHEY, CDR2 SVGEGT. For the CDR3, the DNA is TGTGCCAGCAGTATACAGGGGCAAGAGACCCAGTACTTC. As protein: CASSIQGQETQYF.